The present entry profiles one TCR beta chain with its context. This clone has more than one count but fewer than ten. Its specific antigen is unknown. There are no base qualities to consult, and no much larger clone falls within one base. The data originate from a study of cytomegalovirus exposure and HLA in healthy donors (dated by TCRdb to 2015 to 2018). As for the study more broadly: According to an earlier analysis of a few hundred of the donors, about 170 million T cells yielded over 90 million unique TCR beta sequences and 250 to 350 Gb of sequence data. A separate validation cohort of roughly 110 different subjects was used in addition to the roughly 700-subject first cohort. Roughly 5 DR-DQ haplotypes were treated as single units for association and clustering because of strong linkage in the cohort. The study profiled the T cell repertoires of hundreds of subjects by immunosequencing and related them to cytomegalovirus serostatus. A later analysis re-analyzed previously published TCR beta repertoires from approximately 700 donors and added high-resolution HLA genotyping to study TCR occurrence patterns. Every discovery cohort repertoire had been produced on one sequencing platform. Typing coverage varied by locus: about 629-640 donors for A, B, C, DRB1 and DQB1; 500 to 550 for DQA1; approximately 570 for DPA1; around 450 for DPB1. A later genetic analysis used genome-wide SNP genotypes for about 60% of the roughly 670 donors, treating that subset as a discovery cohort. To predict cytomegalovirus infection status, the study brought together high-throughput TCR immunosequencing, statistical association of individual TCRs with disease status, and machine learning. Of the approximately 400 genotyped donors, approximately 83% fell in the genetic ancestry cluster associated with self-reported Caucasian donors. The study aimed to test whether signatures of past pathogen exposure could be identified by cataloging public T cell receptors. Roughly 300 gigabases of sequencing data and tens of millions of unique TCR sequences were included in an early release covering roughly 700 HLA-typed donors. Both class I and class II loci were covered by HLA typing, at four-digit resolution. Rather than using new phenotypic data, the later analysis identified candidate immune exposures from TCR beta sequences and from how often those sequences occurred across donors. Among about 410 genotyped donors of the cohort, an average of roughly 230,000 unique TCR beta nucleotide sequences was sequenced per donor, of which about 19% were non-productive. Donor age, sex, ethnicity and CMV serostatus were compiled alongside the repertoire data. An earlier analysis of 587 of the donors applied high-throughput TCR beta sequencing to assess whether each TCR beta V gene segment acted as functional or pseudogenic.

The cohort comprised 666 healthy bone marrow donors. At the time of sampling, all cohort members were nominally healthy, though unrecorded immune exposures were likely present. The donor was CMV seropositive and belonged to the group of more than 250 seropositive cohort members. A peripheral blood sample was provided by each donor, and peripheral blood mononuclear cells were used for TCR beta sequencing. The Qiagen DNeasy Blood Extraction Kit was used to extract genomic DNA from the blood cell samples. The library was made by the immunoSEQ multiplex PCR assay. The multiplex PCR relied on a mix of 60 forward primers for TCR Vbeta segments and 13 reverse primers for TCR Jbeta segments. Amplification of the CDR3 region of rearranged TCR beta genes was performed with a multiplex PCR assay on genomic DNA. The amplified TCR beta libraries were sequenced on the Illumina HiSeq System as 87-base-pair reads. Under the source paper's analysis protocol: A later analysis counted 75 million to 100 million unique TCR beta chains across the 500 to 850 repertoires, and around 12 million of these chains were shared by at least two donors. Raw reads were error-corrected and collapsed into unique sequences by a nearest-neighbor algorithm in which closely related sequences were merged to remove PCR and sequencing errors. V, D and J gene segments were assigned by aligning CDR3 sequences to IMGT reference sequences. For a sequence to be retained, a match of at least six nucleotides was required to both a V gene segment and a J gene segment. A rearrangement counted as productive if the CDR3 had no stop codons and remained in frame with V and J, and every other rearrangement counted as non-productive. Following IMGT convention, CDR3 was defined as the stretch from the second conserved V-encoded cysteine up to the conserved J-encoded phenylalanine. The earlier analysis of about 620 of the donors excluded sequences that lacked an unambiguous match to a single V gene segment. An earlier analysis of 550 to 650 of the donors classified V segments as functional when productive rearrangements were above 56.7% and as segregating when the standard deviation between donors was above 5%. A statistical classification framework was developed to diagnose cytomegalovirus status using the catalog of TCR beta chain sequences. A later analysis assigned V and J genes by comparing TCR nucleotide sequences with IMGT/GENE-DB human TR gene sequences. The TCRdist pipeline was used in a later analysis to assign CDR3 sequences and most-parsimonious VDJ recombination scenarios. In a later analysis, each TCR beta chain was defined by its CDR3 amino acid sequence together with its V-gene family, and reads lacking a unique V-gene family were excluded. As a way to deal with suspected cross-contamination and a sequencing artifact, a later analysis dropped 450 to 600 nucleotide sequences that were highly shared and had low generation probability. For each public chain, a later analysis derived a clonal expansion index from normalized ranks of inferred template counts within each repertoire. In a later analysis, generation probabilities were computed with a VDJ recombination model fitted to out-of-frame rearrangements, and the resulting probabilities were checked against IGoR. Hypergeometric tests were used in a later analysis to score TCR-TCR, TCR-HLA and TCR-CMV co-occurrence, with a repertoire-size bias correction applied to the TCR pairs. To estimate false discovery rates, a later analysis permuted the HLA or CMV assignments 20 times. In a later analysis, co-occurring TCRs were grouped using DBSCAN, with TCRdist sequence similarity added in when clustering inside HLA-allele-positive subsets. For co-occurrence clustering, repertoires with fewer than 30,000 or more than 120,000 public chains were excluded, along with roughly 5 repertoires with anomalous nucleotide sharing. Drawn from immuneACCESS, this table holds only the in-frame rearrangements with V and J called that TCRdb kept. Clones are partly lost; checked studies trace under half to an unresolved V gene and leave the rest unexplained. Clone size and V and J calls were adopted from that table, with D and trimming inferred from the DNA. This sample comprises approximately 120,000 clones, roughly 15% of them detected only once. Around 2.6% of the sample is taken by the ten largest.

The investigation overall reported the following: Broadly in line with IMGT annotations, most TCR beta V segments showed up in productive rearrangements about 87% or about 30% of the time in an earlier analysis of several hundred of the donors. A few of the identified cytomegalovirus-associated TCR beta chains were confirmed in vitro to be specific for cytomegalovirus antigens. The study gave a list of 150 to 200 TCR beta chains associated with cytomegalovirus. Sequencing depth was assumed to be roughly uniform across donors in the presence/absence analyses, though that assumption may not hold. Compared with the approximately 720-donor mean, donors in an Asian-associated ancestry cluster had fewer N-insertions in productive TCRs, according to a later genetic analysis. The classifier was reported to diagnose cytomegalovirus status with high specificity and sensitivity in both the original and validation cohorts. When HLA alleles, especially DR and DQ, strongly co-occurred, TCR associations were difficult to assign to individual alleles. A later analysis found that most CMV-associated TCR beta chains appeared HLA-restricted, with HLA associations seemingly driven largely by CMV exposure. A further reported finding was that TCR beta sequences accurately predicted the HLA-A and HLA-B alleles for most subjects in the first cohort. Because counts were too low, roughly 18 rarely observed V segments, including chromosome 9 orphons, were left out of the earlier analysis of 587 of the donors. CMV serostatus was the only immune exposure information available for the cohort. The sequencing pipeline was judged likely to have produced a cluster of highly shared sequence variants as a technical artifact. Specific HLA alleles were associated with 15,000 to 20,000 TCR beta sequences at a false discovery rate of 0.05 in a later analysis. In a later analysis, HLA-associated TCR beta chains were found to be more clonally expanded and to have lower generation probabilities than equally common non-associated chains. A later genetic analysis associated a missense DCLRE1C variant with V-gene and J-gene trimming of TCR beta chains, and an independent cohort replicated the association. Correlated functional status among segregating V segments might reflect linkage disequilibrium, but an unknown experimental factor could not be ruled out. Some IMGT-functional V segments, including TRBV6-2 and TRBV6-3, could not be told apart with the 87-base-pair reads, so those segments were excluded. The cohort was sequenced for TCR beta chains only, and without alpha or paired-chain data the features that could be detected were limited. Because HLA typing was unavailable for some donors at each locus, only the typed subset was used in association tests. The authors suggested that the approach could potentially be extended to other disease states and immunological phenotypes. Most TCR sequences were seen in very few donors, while some public TCRs were found in many individuals. In a later analysis, several top co-occurrence clusters were reported to appear linked to parvovirus B19, influenza, CMV and Epstein-Barr virus. In a later analysis, TCR association rates were found to vary across HLA loci, with the most associated TCRs seen for DRB1 alleles and the fewest for HLA-C alleles.

From the germline V gene (reference sequence), CDR1 is GTSNPN and CDR2 is SVGIG. The CDR3 numbers 13 residues from cysteine through phenylalanine. Only the CDR3 portion is preserved as DNA: 39 bases, with reading frame beginning at the first base. For this chain, trimming is 5 bases at the V end and 7 bases at the J end, and the number of junction bases without a gene match is 9. The sample taken for sequencing was PBMCs. The TCR sequence derives from a female donor in good health and CMV-seropositive. Recombination connected TRBV30 to TRBJ1-2; TRBD1 aligns with 8 central bases. The CDR3 region: CAWLLQGGLGYTF. The DNA sequence is as follows: TGTGCCTGGCTACTACAGGGGGGGCTTGGCTACACCTTC.